This TCR beta chain appears in the sequencing data of a study of Ad26.COV2.S vaccination and SARS-CoV-2 variants. On the study more broadly: Among those in the COV1001 Ad26.COV2.S trial arm was the donor. Doses of Ad26.COV2.S were injected into muscle once or twice, 56 days apart. Regarding the study as a whole: Breadth and depth estimates from TCRs may understate total T cell responses.

A note on this clone: Its antigen is as yet unknown.

This sample's treatment: around 19 received Ad26.COV2.S at low or high dose, single or two shots; several received placebo; per-sample allocation not given. Day 63 after the first injection of vaccine or placebo was the sampling time. Donation was by an adult aged 18-55 years who was in Boston. Some clones are missing from TCRdb's copy, which holds only in-frame ones; the method was immunoSEQ multiplex PCR. The table shows about 680,000 clones, with roughly nine tenths occurring only once. V lost 5 bases to trimming and J lost 7 bases, with 6 bases between them. Germline CDR1 is SGHVS and CDR2 is FQNEAQ. This CDR3 is 11 amino acids long.

The receptor was derived from a person aged 18-65 years who received the Ad26.COV2.S COVID-19 vaccine or a placebo. V is TRBV7-8 and J is TRBJ2-1, with D unresolved. The input for sequencing was peripheral blood, taken in a trial of Ad26.COV2.S vaccine versus placebo. The DNA for the CDR3 is TGTGCCAGCAGCCCCGGGAATGAGCAGTTCTTC. Translated: CASSPGNEQFF.